One and the same sample provided the 23 T cell receptor beta chains below, sequenced in a study of beta chain features in type 1 diabetes. Expressed TCRB transcripts were sequenced because the entire RNA isolate underwent reverse transcription. The method was immunoSEQ multiplex PCR; TCRdb's version includes in-frame clones alone and lacks a portion of them. The sample comprises 70,000 to 90,000 clones, about a third of which are singletons, and roughly 0.45% rests with the top ten. Sequencing was done on a sample of stem cell memory CD4+ T cells from blood. The receptors derive from a woman under 30 in good health.

V gene TRBV6-6 combines with J gene TRBJ2-7; perhaps TRBD1 as D (6 bases). Germline V gene lookup returns CDR1 MNHNY and CDR2 SVGAGI (reference sequence). The CDR3 is 13 amino acids. Trimming took off 2 bases at V and 2 bases at J, with 7 bases between the two ends. CDR3 in DNA: TGTGCCAGCAGTTACCAGGGGACCTACGAGCAGTACTTC. It codes for CASSYQGTYEQYF.

This chain uses TRBV5-1 with TRBJ2-7; a weak D match, TRBD1 (5 bases). The CDR3 sequence is 13 residues long. The germline CDR1 and CDR2 sequences are SGHRS and YFSETQ. V lost 1 base and J lost 3, with 8 bases in between. The CDR3 is CASSLRGNYEQYF. The DNA for the CDR3 is TGCGCCAGCAGCTTGAGGGGAAACTACGAGCAGTACTTC.

This chain connects TRBV6-6 to TRBJ2-5, with TRBD1 identical over 9 bases. The CDR3 runs to 16 residues. With V trimmed by 6 bases and J by 2 bases, 10 bases remained unmatched. Germline values: CDR1 MNHNY, CDR2 SVGAGI (reference sequence). The CDR3 sequence: CASSQNDRGDQETQYF. For the CDR3, the DNA is TGTGCCAGCAGCCAGAATGACAGGGGGGATCAAGAGACCCAGTACTTC.

This clone was detected ten times or more. The CDR3 sequence is CASSPRSQGILNEQFF. CDR3 DNA sequence: TGTGCCAGCTCACCAAGGTCACAGGGCATCCTGAATGAGCAGTTCTTC. The chain joins TRBV18 to TRBJ2-1, with D maybe TRBD1 (6 bases). Trimming stripped 2 bases from V and 7 bases from J, with 18 bases between. The germline CDR1 and CDR2 sequences are KGHSH and LQKENI. The length of the CDR3 is 16 residues.

The table lists this clone with a few counts. The rearrangement links TRBV4-3 to TRBJ2-3; 8 nucleotides match TRBD2. The ends lost 5 bases at V and 1 base at J; junction bases unmatched: 8. There are 16 residues in the CDR3. Germline-derived CDR1 and CDR2 are LGHNA and YSLEER. Here the CDR3 DNA reads TGCGCCAGCAGCTCCCATGGACTAGCTGGCACAGATACGCAGTATTTT. Translating it yields CASSSHGLAGTDTQYF.

This chain joins TRBV30 and TRBJ1-3, with D tentatively TRBD1 (5 bases). Trimming removed 0 bases at V and 0 bases at J, with 18 bases between. There are 18 residues in the CDR3. Germline lookup yields CDR1 GTSNPN and CDR2 SVGIG (reference sequence). CDR3 sequence (DNA): TGTGCCTGGAGTGTTGCGGGCTCCCTGGGGGGCTCTGGAAACACCATATATTTT. Translation: CAWSVAGSLGGSGNTIYF.

The chain employs TRBV7-2 and TRBJ1-4; tentatively, D is TRBD1 (5 bases). The V gene's germline CDR1 is SGHTA and CDR2 FQGNSA. V dropped 1 base and J dropped 12 bases, with 15 bases sitting between them. The CDR3 has 14 residues. The CDR3 nucleotides are TGTGCCAGCAGCTTAGACCCCGCCTCGACAGAACTGTTTTTT. Protein: CASSLDPASTELFF.

CDR3 sequence (DNA): TGTGCCAGCAGTGTCCACAAAGGGACAGGGGGTGGGGTTGGCTACACCTTC. It is translated as CASSVHKGTGGGVGYTF. This chain connects TRBV27 to TRBJ1-2, with 11 bases fitting TRBD1. There are 17 residues in the CDR3. Germline values: CDR1 MNHEY, CDR2 SMNVEV (reference sequence). The junction had 15 bases not matched to a gene; V was cut back by 5 bases and J by 7 bases.

This chain links TRBV5-6 with TRBJ1-1; D gene ambiguous. The CDR3 loop spans 12 amino acids. Trimming shortened V by 2 bases and J by 3 bases, and 5 bases separated the two germline ends. Germline CDR1 is SGHDT and CDR2 is YYEEEE. CDR3: CASSFLDTEAFF. The DNA of the CDR3 is TGTGCCAGCAGCTTCTTAGACACTGAAGCTTTCTTT.

The chain links TRBV5-4 to TRBJ2-3; possible D gene TRBD1, 6 bases. The CDR3 is made up of 16 amino acids. Per germline, CDR1 SGHNT and CDR2 YYREEE (reference sequence). The V end lost 3 bases, the J end lost 6 bases, and 20 bases lay between the germline ends. The DNA for the CDR3 is TGTGCCAGCAGCTCTACACTCGGACAGTCCATGGATACGCAGTATTTT. Residues: CASSSTLGQSMDTQYF.

V is TRBV30 and J is TRBJ2-1; D remains ambiguous. Trimming shortened V by 1 base and J by 2 bases, and 6 bases separated the two germline ends. Germline V gene data show CDR1 as GTSNPN and CDR2 as SVGIG (reference sequence). The CDR3 runs 13 residues. Here the CDR3 DNA reads TGTGCCTGGAGTGGCCCAGCCTACAATGAGCAGTTCTTC. This encodes CAWSGPAYNEQFF.

This clone was seen only a few times. This sequence joins TRBV14 and TRBJ2-5; D remains unclear. Germline CDR1 and CDR2: SGHDN and FVKESK. Deletions cut 0 bases from V and 5 bases from J, with 7 bases between. This CDR3 region has 13 residues. The CDR3 DNA follows: TGTGCCAGCAGCCAAGATAGAAGCGAGACCCAGTACTTC. Translating gives CASSQDRSETQYF.

The chain has TRBV9 and TRBJ1-2; D is perhaps TRBD1 (5 bases). V lost 0 bases, J lost 6 bases, and 9 bases lay in between. The germline V gene encodes CDR1 SGDLS and CDR2 YYNGEE. This CDR3 spans 13 amino acids. CDR3 nucleotides: TGTGCCAGCAGCGTAGAGCAGGGTAATGGCTACACCTTC. The encoded protein is CASSVEQGNGYTF.

The V gene is TRBV6-6, the J gene TRBJ2-4, with 11 bases that match TRBD2. Looked up from germline, CDR1 is MNHNY and CDR2 is SVGAGI (reference sequence). The V segment lost 6 bases and the J segment 6 bases; nucleotides outside the gene matches: 7. This CDR3 has 15 amino acids. The CDR3: CASSPLGTSGNIQYF. The DNA for the CDR3 is TGTGCCAGCAGCCCTCTCGGGACTAGCGGAAACATTCAGTACTTC.

This clone was found a few times. The V gene is TRBV14, the J gene TRBJ2-1, with TRBD2 as a possible D gene (5 bases). Germline V CDR1 and CDR2: SGHDN, FVKESK. There are 14 residues in the CDR3. Trimming stripped 2 bases from V and 4 bases from J, with 9 bases between. The CDR3 coding sequence is TGTGCCAGCAGCCAACCAGCGGTTTACAATGAGCAGTTCTTC. Translation gives CASSQPAVYNEQFF.

The rearrangement uses TRBV30 and TRBJ2-2, with 8 positions matching TRBD1. CDR3 length equals 18 residues. Germline loops: CDR1 GTSNPN, CDR2 SVGIG (reference sequence). With 6 bases clipped from V and 6 bases from J, the junction kept 21 bases outside the gene matches. CDR3 amino acids: CACFSRGRGRLLSGELFF. Here the CDR3 DNA reads TGTGCCTGCTTTTCCAGGGGCAGGGGGCGATTATTATCCGGGGAGCTGTTTTTT.

This clone was detected only a few times. V is TRBV29-1 and J is TRBJ1-1; 7 nucleotides match TRBD1. Per the germline V gene, CDR1 is SQVTM and CDR2 is ANQGSEA. Trimming cost V 7 bases and J 3 bases; bases outside gene matches: 11. The CDR3 totals 14 residues. The chain's CDR3 is CSAREGAGYTEAFF. The CDR3 nucleotides read TGCAGCGCCCGAGAGGGGGCAGGTTACACTGAAGCTTTCTTT. The full variable domain, completed using reference TRBV29-1 and TRBJ1-1, is SAVISQKPSRDICQRGTSLTIQCQVDSQVTMMFWYRQQPGQSLTLIATANQGSEATYESGFVIDKFPISRPNLTFSTLTVSNMSPEDSSIYLCSAREGAGYTEAFFGQGTRLTVV.

The rearrangement links TRBV10-3 to TRBJ2-2; TRBD2 matches 11 bases. CDR1 and CDR2 (germline): ENHRY, SYGVKD. The trim removed 6 bases at V and 0 bases at J, leaving 9 bases unmatched. This CDR3 is built from 18 residues. The CDR3 loop is CAIRGGTSGPPNTGELFF. The CDR3 DNA is TGTGCCATCAGGGGCGGGACTAGCGGACCGCCGAACACCGGGGAGCTGTTTTTT.

The chain couples TRBV7-2 to TRBJ2-3; possibly TRBD1 for D (5 bases). V shed 0 bases and J shed 4 bases, with 5 bases lying between them. CDR3 length equals 13 residues. Germline CDR1 and CDR2: SGHTA and FQGNSA. The CDR3 nucleotides are TGTGCCAGCAGCTTAGCAGGGGCAGATACGCAGTATTTT. It encodes CASSLAGADTQYF.

In the case of this clone: The junction departs from the called germline gene at one end, perhaps through a read error. The chain's CDR3 is CASSFGQGNIGELFF. CDR3 in DNA: TGTGCCAGCAGCTTCGGACAGGGAAACATCGGGGAGCTGTTTTTT. This chain uses TRBV11-3 with TRBJ2-2, with TRBD1 matching 8 bases. This CDR3 contains 15 residues. Looked up from germline, CDR1 is SGHNT and CDR2 is YENEEA. The full variable domain, rest sourced from reference TRBV11-3 and TRBJ2-2, is EAGVVQSPRYKIIEKKQPVAFWCNPISGHNTLYWYLQNLGQGPELLIRYENEEAVDDSQLPKDRFSAERLKGVDSTLKIQPAELGDSAVYLCASSFGQGNIGELFFGEGSRLTVL.

The gene calls are TRBV5-4 and TRBJ2-3, with TRBD1 matching 7 bases. Germline-derived CDR1 and CDR2 are SGHNT and YYREEE (reference sequence). The CDR3 extends over 14 amino acids. V shed 6 bases, J shed 0 bases, and the junction held 4 bases outside the gene matches. The chain's CDR3 is CASNQGESTDTQYF. In nucleotides, the CDR3 is TGTGCCAGCAACCAGGGGGAGAGCACAGATACGCAGTATTTT.

This clone came up a few times. DNA for the CDR3: TGTGCCAGCAGCGTAAGAGTGGTCCCGACAGATACGCAGTATTTT. It specifies CASSVRVVPTDTQYF. V usage is TRBV9 and J usage is TRBJ2-3; no clear D. The CDR3 loop spans 15 amino acids. Trimming left V 1 base short and J 3 bases short, with 12 bases between. CDR1 is SGDLS, CDR2 YYNGEE, per germline.

This clone was recorded only once. V gene TRBV6-6 combines with J gene TRBJ2-7; 7 bases map to TRBD1. Germline V CDR1 and CDR2: MNHNY, SVGAGI (reference sequence). The J segment lost 2 bases and the V segment lost 6 bases, leaving 7 bases of the junction unmatched. The CDR3 length is 14 residues. CDR3 residues: CASSRDSFTYEQYF. The CDR3 region has the DNA TGTGCCAGCAGCAGGGACAGCTTCACCTACGAGCAGTACTTC.